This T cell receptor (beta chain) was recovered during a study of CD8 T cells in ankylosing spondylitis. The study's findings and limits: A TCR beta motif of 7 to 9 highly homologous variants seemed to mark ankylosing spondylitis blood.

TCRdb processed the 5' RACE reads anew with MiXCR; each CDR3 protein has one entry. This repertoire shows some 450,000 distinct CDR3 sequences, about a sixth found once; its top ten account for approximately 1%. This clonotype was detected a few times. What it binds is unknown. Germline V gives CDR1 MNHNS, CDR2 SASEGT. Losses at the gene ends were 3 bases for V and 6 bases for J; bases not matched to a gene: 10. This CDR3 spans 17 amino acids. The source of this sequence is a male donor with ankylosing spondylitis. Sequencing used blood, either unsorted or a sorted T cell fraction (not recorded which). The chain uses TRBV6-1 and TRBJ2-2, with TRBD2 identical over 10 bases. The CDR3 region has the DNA TGTGCCAGCAGTGAGGAGCTAGCGGGAGTGCGGGCCGGGGAGCTGTTTTTT. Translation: CASSEELAGVRAGELFF.